These 3 T cell receptor beta chains were sequenced from one sample in a study of beta chain features in type 1 diabetes. Study-level results: Researchers report that Type 1 diabetes patients had moderately but significantly shorter TCRB CDR3s across all four CD4+ subsets.

The study reverse transcribed the entire isolated RNA, so it sequenced expressed TCRB transcripts. Sequenced by immunoSEQ multiplex PCR; TCRdb stores in-frame clones only, minus some. In the table there are roughly 340,000 clones, approximately 13% of which are singletons. The antigens of these receptors remain unknown. The specimen sequenced was naive CD4+ T cells from blood. The origin of the receptors is a woman aged 18-29 years with type 1 diabetes.

V is TRBV14 and J is TRBJ2-1; 9 bases align to TRBD2. From germline, CDR1 is SGHDN and CDR2 FVKESK. This CDR3 is 15 amino acids long. The V and J ends lost 3 bases and 2 bases, in that order; junction bases with no gene match: 2. DNA of the CDR3: TGTGCCAGCAGCCATATAGCGGGAGCCTACAATGAGCAGTTCTTC. It yields the protein CASSHIAGAYNEQFF.

A few counts support this clone. The CDR3 bases are TGTGCCAGCAGCTTAAGCGTTCAGGGGGCGGCTGGCTACACCTTC. Translation: CASSLSVQGAAGYTF. The chain recombines TRBV11-2 with TRBJ1-2; 8 bases are shared with TRBD1. V dropped 2 bases and J dropped 7; count of bases not matched to a gene: 9. This CDR3 is built from 15 residues. The V gene's germline CDR1 is SGHAT and CDR2 FQNNGV.

A few counts support this clone. The chain carries TRBV29-1 and TRBJ1-1; D not resolved. Germline V gene data show CDR1 as SQVTM and CDR2 as ANQGSEA. This CDR3 comprises 13 residues. Trimming removed 3 bases at V and 2 bases at J, with 10 bases between. CDR3 protein: CSVERDKNTEAFF. The CDR3 nucleotides are TGCAGCGTTGAGAGGGATAAAAACACTGAAGCTTTCTTT. Combining the CDR3 with reference TRBV29-1 and TRBJ1-1 gives the whole variable domain SAVISQKPSRDICQRGTSLTIQCQVDSQVTMMFWYRQQPGQSLTLIATANQGSEATYESGFVIDKFPISRPNLTFSTLTVSNMSPEDSSIYLCSVERDKNTEAFFGQGTRLTVV.